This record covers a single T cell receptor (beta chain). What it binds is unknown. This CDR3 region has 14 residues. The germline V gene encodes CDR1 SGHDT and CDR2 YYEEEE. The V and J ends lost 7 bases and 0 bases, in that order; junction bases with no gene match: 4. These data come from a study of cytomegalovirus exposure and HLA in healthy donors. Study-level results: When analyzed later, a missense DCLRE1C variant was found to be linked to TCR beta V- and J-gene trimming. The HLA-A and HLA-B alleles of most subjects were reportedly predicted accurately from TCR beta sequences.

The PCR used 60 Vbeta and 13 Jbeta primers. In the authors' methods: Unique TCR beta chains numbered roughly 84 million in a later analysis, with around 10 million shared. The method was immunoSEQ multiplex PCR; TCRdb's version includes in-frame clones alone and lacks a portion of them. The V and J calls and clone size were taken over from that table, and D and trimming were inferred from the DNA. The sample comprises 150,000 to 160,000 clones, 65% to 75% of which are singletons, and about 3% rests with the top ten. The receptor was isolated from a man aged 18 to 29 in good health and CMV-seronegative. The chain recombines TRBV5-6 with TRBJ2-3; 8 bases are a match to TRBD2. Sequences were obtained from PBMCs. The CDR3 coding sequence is TGTGCCAGCCGGGGGGGGCCGAGCACAGATACGCAGTATTTT. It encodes CASRGGPSTDTQYF.